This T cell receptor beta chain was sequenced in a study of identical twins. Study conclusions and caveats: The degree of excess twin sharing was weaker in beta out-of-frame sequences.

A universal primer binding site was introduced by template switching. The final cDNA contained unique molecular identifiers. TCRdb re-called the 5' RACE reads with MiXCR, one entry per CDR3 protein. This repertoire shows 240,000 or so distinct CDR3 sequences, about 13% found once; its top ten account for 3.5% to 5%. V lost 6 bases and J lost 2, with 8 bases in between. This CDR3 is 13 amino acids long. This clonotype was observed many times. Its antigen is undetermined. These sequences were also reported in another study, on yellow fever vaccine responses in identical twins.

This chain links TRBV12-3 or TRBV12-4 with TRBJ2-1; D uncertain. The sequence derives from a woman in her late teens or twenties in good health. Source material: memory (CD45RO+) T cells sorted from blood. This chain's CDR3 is CASRNGPYNEQFF. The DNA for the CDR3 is TGTGCCAGCAGGAATGGGCCCTACAATGAGCAGTTCTTC.